This TCR beta chain was retrieved from a study of cytomegalovirus exposure and HLA in healthy donors. The wider study: From donors who were HLA-typed, an early data release held around 85 million unique TCRs.

To note about this clone: Its antigen is unknown.

PCR involved 60 Vbeta and 13 Jbeta primers. Clones were sequenced by immunoSEQ multiplex PCR, and TCRdb holds only the in-frame ones, with some missing. The top ten hold under 7% of the sample, which has approximately 170,000 clones, 73% seen once. Overall study results and limits: In vitro work confirmed that a few CMV-associated chains recognize CMV antigens. Accurate prediction of HLA-A and HLA-B alleles (for most subjects) was reportedly achieved from TCR beta sequences. A later analysis reportedly found fewer N-insertions in an Asian-associated ancestry cluster than the approximately 660-donor mean.

V was pared by 2 bases and J by 5 bases, with 8 bases of the junction left unmatched. Per the germline V gene, CDR1 is MNHEY and CDR2 is SVGAGI. The CDR3 consists of 16 residues. This TCR derives from a woman between 18 and 30 years old in good health and CMV-seropositive. The specimen sequenced was PBMCs. This chain links TRBV6-5 with TRBJ1-1; 10 nucleotides align to TRBD1. CDR3 coding DNA: TGTGCCAGCAGTTACCCGTCTGACAGGGGGCGAACTGAAGCTTTCTTT. It codes for CASSYPSDRGRTEAFF.